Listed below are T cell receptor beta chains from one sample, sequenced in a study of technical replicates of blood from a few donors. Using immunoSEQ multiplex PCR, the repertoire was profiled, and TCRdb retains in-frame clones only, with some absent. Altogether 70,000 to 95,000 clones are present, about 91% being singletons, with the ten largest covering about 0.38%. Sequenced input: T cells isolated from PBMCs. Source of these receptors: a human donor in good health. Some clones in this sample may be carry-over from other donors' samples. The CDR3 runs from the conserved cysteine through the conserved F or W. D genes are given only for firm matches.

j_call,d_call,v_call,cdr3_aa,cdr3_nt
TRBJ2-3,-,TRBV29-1,CSVAGTPTDTQYF,TGCAGCGTTGCCGGGACACCCACAGATACGCAGTATTTT
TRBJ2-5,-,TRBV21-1,CASSKALRTDSGPRYF,TGTGCCAGCAGCAAAGCGCTTCGAACGGACTCGGGTCCCCGGTACTTC
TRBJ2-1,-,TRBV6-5,CASRSVTYNEQFF,TGTGCCAGCAGGAGCGTCACCTACAATGAGCAGTTCTTC
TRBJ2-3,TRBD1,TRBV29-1,CSVEGQGYTDTQYF,TGCAGCGTTGAAGGACAGGGCTACACAGATACGCAGTATTTT
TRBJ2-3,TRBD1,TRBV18,CASSSGGLTSTDTQYF,TGTGCCAGCTCATCAGGGGGCCTCACTAGCACAGATACGCAGTATTTT
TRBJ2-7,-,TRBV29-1,CSVEMGQASFYEQYF,TGCAGCGTTGAGATGGGACAAGCCTCTTTCTACGAGCAGTACTTC
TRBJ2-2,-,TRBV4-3,CASSQGGPYQDVNTGELFF,TGCGCCAGCAGCCAAGGCGGGCCCTACCAGGACGTGAACACCGGGGAGCTGTTTTTT
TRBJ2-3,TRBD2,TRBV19,CASSIIGEGYTDTQYF,TGTGCCAGTAGTATTATCGGGGAGGGGTACACAGATACGCAGTATTTT
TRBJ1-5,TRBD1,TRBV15,CATSKQRSDRDHQPQHF,TGTGCCACCAGCAAGCAGAGATCCGACAGGGATCATCAGCCCCAGCATTTT
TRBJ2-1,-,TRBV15,CATSRALNEQFF,TGTGCCACCAGCAGAGCCCTGAATGAGCAGTTCTTC
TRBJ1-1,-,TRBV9,CASSPQTVRTEAFF,TGTGCCAGCAGCCCGCAGACAGTACGCACTGAAGCTTTCTTT
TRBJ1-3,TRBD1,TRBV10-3,CAISESGAGGSGNTIYF,TGTGCCATCAGTGAGTCTGGGGCAGGGGGCTCTGGAAACACCATATATTTT
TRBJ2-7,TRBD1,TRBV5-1,CASGRQGGSYEQYF,TGCGCCAGCGGGAGACAGGGGGGGTCCTACGAGCAGTACTTC
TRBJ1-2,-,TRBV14,CASSSMGAFFYGYTF,TGTGCCAGCAGCTCTATGGGGGCCTTCTTCTATGGCTACACCTTC
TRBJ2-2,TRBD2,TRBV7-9,CASSRGLAGELGELFF,TGTGCCAGCAGCCGTGGACTAGCGGGAGAACTCGGGGAGCTGTTTTTT
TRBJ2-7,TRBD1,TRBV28,CASRKEGQGNFVYEQYF,TGTGCCAGCAGAAAAGAGGGACAGGGCAATTTCGTCTACGAGCAGTACTTC
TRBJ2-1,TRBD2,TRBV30,CAWSVLAGSYNEQFF,TGTGCCTGGAGTGTATTAGCGGGCTCCTACAATGAGCAGTTCTTC
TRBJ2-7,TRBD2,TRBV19,CASSSGSLYEQYF,TGTGCCAGCTCTAGCGGGAGTCTGTACGAGCAGTACTTC
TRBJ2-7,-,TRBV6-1,CASKSQPADYEQYF,TGTGCCAGCAAATCCCAACCGGCGGACTACGAGCAGTACTTC
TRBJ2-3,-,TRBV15,CATSIGTDTQYF,TGTGCCACCAGCATCGGCACAGATACGCAGTATTTT
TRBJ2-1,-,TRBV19,CATLGQGEQFF,TGTGCCACCTTAGGTCAGGGTGAGCAGTTCTTC
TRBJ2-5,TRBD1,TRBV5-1,CASSTAGQGGGETQYF,TGCGCCAGCAGCACCGCCGGACAGGGAGGAGGGGAGACCCAGTACTTC
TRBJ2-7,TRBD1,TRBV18,CASSPWKTGDEQYF,TGTGCCAGCTCACCATGGAAGACAGGGGACGAGCAGTACTTC
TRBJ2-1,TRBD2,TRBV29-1,CSVTSGNEQFF,TGCAGCGTGACTAGCGGGAATGAGCAGTTCTTC
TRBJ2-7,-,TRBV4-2,CASSQGQEDSYEQYF,TGTGCCAGCAGCCAAGGGCAGGAAGACTCCTACGAGCAGTACTTC
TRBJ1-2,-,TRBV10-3,CAITPGPKLGSYTF,TGTGCCATCACCCCGGGCCCAAAACTCGGGAGCTACACCTTC
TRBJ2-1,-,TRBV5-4,CASSPAGSYNEQFF,TGTGCCAGCAGCCCGGCAGGCTCCTACAATGAGCAGTTCTTC
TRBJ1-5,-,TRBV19,CASSSLGVVNQPQHF,TGTGCCAGTAGCTCCCTAGGGGTAGTGAATCAGCCCCAGCATTTT
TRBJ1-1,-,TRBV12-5,CASGFQLTEAFF,TGTGCTAGTGGTTTTCAACTCACTGAAGCTTTCTTT
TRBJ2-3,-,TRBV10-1,CASSDWGESSTDTQYF,TGCGCCAGCAGTGATTGGGGGGAGAGTAGCACAGATACGCAGTATTTT